The source of this T cell receptor (beta chain) is a study of vaccination effects on CD4 cells after COVID-19 (dated by TCRdb to 2021 to 2024). About the full investigation: Two doses of either the BNT162b2 or the mRNA-1273 mRNA SARS-CoV-2 vaccine were administered to participants. The full study included approximately nine COVID-19 convalescent patients and several SARS-CoV-2-naive healthy vaccine recipients. Pre-vaccine samples from two convalescent patients were drawn 16 days and one week before the first dose, 142 and 148 days after COVID-19 diagnosis. Cultures from other donors in the study were sequenced with the Oncomine TCR Beta short-read assay on an Illumina iSeq 100. SARS-CoV-2 spike-specific CD4+ TCR repertoires from before and after mRNA vaccination were compared in COVID-19 convalescent patients and in infection-naive vaccine recipients. Broader findings and caveats from the paper: Among convalescent patients, the spike-reactive repertoire after vaccination was made up mainly of new vaccine-induced clones that were largely distinct from the clones induced by infection. At late post-vaccination timepoints, both infection-induced and vaccine-induced clones showed marked clonal contraction, consistent with waning T cell responses. The study was limited by a small number of convalescent patients and lacked early post-infection timepoints.

To prepare the library, the immunoSEQ multiplex PCR assay was applied. TCR beta CDR3 sequencing was performed on DNA from the cultured, isolated CD4+ T cells. From the authors' description of their analysis: Non-productive TCR sequences were discarded, and reads were trimmed to the CDR3 region, with only CDR3s of 7 or more amino acids retained. Antigen-specific clonotypes were identified using the MANAFEST web app by comparison of expansion in peptide wells against reference cultures. To be called positive, a clone needed expansion at FDR<0.05 compared with the reference and with all other wells, an odds ratio greater than 5, and a frequency greater than 0.1% in two replicate wells. Cross-reactive clonotypes were defined as significantly expanded in SARS-CoV-2 spike wells and in at least one common cold coronavirus spike condition. Levenshtein distance calculated with the stringdist R package was used to assess CDR3 similarity, and unrooted trees were constructed with ape in R 3.6.1. In its TCRdb copy, this immuneACCESS table keeps in-frame sequences only and misses some clones. Where compared with another copy, unresolved V genes explain less than half of these, and the others have no known cause. Clonal size and the V and J genes are those of that table, whereas D and trimming came from the DNA. Counted in this sample were 35,000 to 55,000 clones; under 80% of them appeared once. The ten biggest clones cover under 35% of the sample.

A note on this clone: No cognate antigen has been identified for it. Base qualities are not at hand, and no much larger clone is one base apart.

In the ViraFEST assay, PBMC were stimulated with viral peptide pools, and antigen-specific CD4+ T cell clonotypes were then identified by expansion using TCR sequencing. After around ten days of culture, CD4+ T cells were isolated with the EasySep CD4+ T cell isolation kit. PCR-confirmed SARS-CoV-2 infection had occurred in convalescent patients between March and December 2020, before the Alpha, Beta and Delta variants emerged in the United States. Around 2 million PBMC per well were cultured in IMDM with roughly 5% human AB serum, roughly 10 IU/ml IL-2 and gentamicin, plus 10 ug/ml peptides. On days 3 and 7, half of the culture medium was replaced with fresh IL-2-containing medium. Unless otherwise noted, each peptide stimulation condition was cultured in triplicate wells. Using Ficoll-Paque Plus gradient centrifugation, PBMC were separated from whole blood and then either used fresh or cryopreserved at -140C. The QIAamp micro DNA kit was used to extract genomic DNA from the cultured CD4+ T cells.

Sequencing used CD4+ T cells from PBMCs cultured with a peptide pool, obtained before COVID-19 vaccination. The receptor comes from a human donor who had a prior SARS-CoV-2 infection.

The CDR3 protein: CASSLRPGTSGTPYEQYF. The DNA sequence is TGCGCCAGCAGCCTACGTCCCGGGACTAGCGGGACCCCCTACGAGCAGTACTTC. The rearrangement joined TRBV5-1 to TRBJ2-7, with 13 bases aligning to TRBD2. CDR3 length: 18 amino acids, cysteine to phenylalanine. Of all the DNA, just the CDR3 is kept, 54 bases in frame from base 1. Trimming accounts for 4 bases at V and 2 bases at J, while the number of junction bases matched to no gene is 12. CDR1 and CDR2 are drawn from the germline V gene: SGHRS, YFSETQ.